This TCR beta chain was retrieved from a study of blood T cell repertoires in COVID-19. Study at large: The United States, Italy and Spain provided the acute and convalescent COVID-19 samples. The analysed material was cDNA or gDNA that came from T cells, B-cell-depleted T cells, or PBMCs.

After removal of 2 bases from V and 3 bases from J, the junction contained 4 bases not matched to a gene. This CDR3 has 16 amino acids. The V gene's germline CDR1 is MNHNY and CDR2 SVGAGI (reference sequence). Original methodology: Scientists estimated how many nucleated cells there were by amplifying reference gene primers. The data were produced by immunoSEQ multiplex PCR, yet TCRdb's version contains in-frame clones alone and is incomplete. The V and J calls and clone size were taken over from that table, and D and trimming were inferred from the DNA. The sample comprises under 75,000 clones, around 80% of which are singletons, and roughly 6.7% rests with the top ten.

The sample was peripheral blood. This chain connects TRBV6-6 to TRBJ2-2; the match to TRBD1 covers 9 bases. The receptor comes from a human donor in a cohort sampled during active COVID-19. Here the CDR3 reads CASSYRGTGYTGELFF. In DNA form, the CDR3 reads TGTGCCAGCAGTTACAGGGGGACAGGGTACACCGGGGAGCTGTTTTTT.